This T cell receptor (beta chain) comes out of a study of blood T cell repertoires in COVID-19. For the study at large: COVID-19 samples from acute and convalescent phases originated in the United States, Italy and Spain. Sources were T cells, B-cell-depleted T cells, or PBMCs; the material itself was cDNA or gDNA.

The J segment lost 8 bases and the V segment lost 4 bases, leaving 6 bases of the junction unmatched. CDR3 length: 13 amino acids. Germline CDR1 and CDR2: GTSNPN and SVGIG (reference sequence). Method: immunoSEQ multiplex PCR; TCRdb's copy keeps in-frame clones and lacks some. In the table there are 220,000 or so clones, more than 75% of which are singletons. The chain carries TRBV30 and TRBJ2-1; TRBD1 matches 9 bases. This TCR came from a woman older than 75 with COVID-19, enrolled during active disease. Sequencing was done on a sample of peripheral blood. The CDR3 DNA sequence: TGTGCCTGGAACAGGGGGCAGGAAGATGAGCAGTTCTTC. This codes for CAWNRGQEDEQFF.